The present T cell receptor (beta chain) was sequenced within a study of regulatory T cells in long-lasting Graves disease. Overall study: A definition of persistent Graves' disease required over 5 years of antithyroid drugs plus positive TSH receptor antibodies.

V was cut by 2 bases and J by 1 base, with 17 bases left in between. The length of the CDR3 is 17 residues. Looked up from germline, CDR1 is ENHRY and CDR2 is SYGVKD. Study results and caveats: When disease was persistent, TRBV28, TRBJ1-2 and TRBJ2-5 were the favored segments.

Libraries of TCR beta came from iRepertoire HTBI primers plus Arm-PCR of CDR3 regions. TCRdb used MiXCR to reprocess the multiplex PCR reads, holding one entry per CDR3 protein. Here the sample spans hundreds of thousands of distinct CDR3 sequences, roughly 21% being singletons. This clonotype came up once. Its antigen is unknown. This sample's time point: persistent/refractory GD, antithyroid drugs over 5 years with positive TRAb. RNA isolated from PBMCs was used to make the TCR library. The sample was peripheral blood mononuclear cells (PBMCs), taken when the disease was refractory, from a patient treated with antithyroid drugs. The origin of this receptor is a female donor with Graves disease. This chain links TRBV10-3 with TRBJ2-5; TRBD1 might be the D (5 bases). The DNA of the CDR3 is TGTGCCATCAGTGAGGGACCGGACAATTTGGGCCAAGAGACCCAGTACTTC. It specifies CAISEGPDNLGQETQYF.